This T cell receptor beta chain was obtained from a study of blood T cells in healthy people across ages. A note on this clonotype: Its antigen is still unknown.

V was cut by 6 bases and J by 2 bases, with 11 bases left in between. There are 14 residues in the CDR3. Germline V gene lookup returns CDR1 SNHLY and CDR2 FYNNEI. A second PCR, run for about 6 to 11 cycles, used a sample-barcoded 5' primer plus a J-beta primer mix. MiXCR, run by TCRdb on the 5' RACE reads, gives a single entry per CDR3 protein. Seen here are around 780,000 distinct CDR3 sequences, roughly three fifths observed once, and the top ten hold roughly 24%. The study recruited healthy Caucasian donors from Russia who were aged roughly 6 to 95. Study conclusions and caveats: Bulk PBMC profiling left naive and antigen-experienced comparisons inconclusive.

The genes are TRBV2 and TRBJ1-5; no clear D. The sequence derives from a man aged 40-50 years in good health. The sequencing input was blood. The CDR3 here is CASRTASGNQPQHF. CDR3 DNA: TGTGCCAGCAGGACTGCTAGCGGCAATCAGCCCCAGCATTTT.